The 15 T cell receptor beta chains given below trace back to one sample, sequenced in a study of T cell clonality in common variable immunodeficiency (dated by TCRdb to about 2015). Preparation of the library involved the immunoSEQ multiplex PCR assay. In its TCRdb copy, this immuneACCESS table keeps in-frame sequences only and misses some clones. Where compared with another copy, unresolved V genes explain less than half of these, and the others have no known cause. The table notes over 30,000 clones here, none of them singletons. The top ten clones comprise approximately 3.6% of the sample. The sequencing input was peripheral blood mononuclear cells. The receptors were sampled from a person between 18 and 69 years old in good health.

For this clone: The read halts 3 residues ahead of the CDR3 end, with the missing end drawn from the germline J gene. V and J are TRBV5-1 and TRBJ2-5; TRBD1 matches at 11 bases. The CDR3 contains 14 residues. The junction had 1 base not matched to a gene; V was cut back by 4 bases and J by 2 bases. Per germline, CDR1 SGHRS and CDR2 YFSETQ. Incomplete CDR3 DNA: TGCGCCAGCAGCGGGACAGGGGGTCAAGAGACC. It yields the protein CASSGTGGQET. In full, the CDR3 is CASSGTGGQETQYF.

This clone has a handful of counts. Compared with germline, one end of the junction differs, possibly owing to a read error. The CDR3 goes on 3 residues after the read ends, and that part is filled in from the germline J gene. The gene calls are TRBV7-2 and TRBJ1-3; the D is unclear. The CDR3 consists of 14 residues. The germline gives CDR1 SGHTA, CDR2 FQGNSA. This CDR3 reads CASSLVASGNTIYF. CDR3 DNA, as far as it was read: TGTGCCAGCAGCTTAGTCGCTTCAGGAAACACG.

This clone has just a few counts. Read data end 3 residues before the CDR3 end; the end is taken from the germline J gene. The V gene is TRBV18, the J gene TRBJ2-7, with TRBD1 identical over 7 bases. J lost 2 bases, V lost 4 bases, and 8 bases had no gene match. Germline V lookup: CDR1 KGHSH, CDR2 LQKENI. This CDR3 spans 15 amino acids. CDR3 sequence: CASSLRQGIAYEQYF. The sequenced part of the CDR3 DNA is TGTGCCAGCTCACTCCGACAGGGAATCGCCTACGAG.

With respect to this clone: Read data end 3 residues before the CDR3 end; the end is taken from the germline J gene. The chain uses TRBV7-9 and TRBJ1-4, with D possibly TRBD1 on 5 matching bases. V lost 5 bases and J lost 8, with 15 bases in between. The CDR3 totals 14 residues. Germline assignment: CDR1 SEHNR and CDR2 FQNEAQ (reference sequence). The CDR3 loop reads CASSRGVGREKLFF. The CDR3 DNA, read in part, is TGTGCCAGCAGCCGGGGGGTCGGGAGAGAAAAA. Full variable domain (rest looked up from reference TRBV7-9 and TRBJ1-4): DTGVSQNPRHKITKRGQNVTFRCDPISEHNRLYWYRQTLGQGPEFLTYFQNEAQLEKSRLLSDRFSAERPKGSFSTLEIQRTEQGDSAMYLCASSRGVGREKLFFGSGTQLSVL.

This clone appeared many times. Sequencing ends 3 residues short of the CDR3 end; the germline J gene provides the rest. This chain joins TRBV30 and TRBJ2-7; D remains unclear. The germline V gene encodes CDR1 GTSNPN and CDR2 SVGIG (reference sequence). This CDR3 has 17 residues. V was shortened by 0 bases and J by 2 bases, with 20 bases between the two germline ends. The sequenced part of the CDR3 DNA is TGTGCCTGGAGTGTTCCCTCCCGACCGACAACCCCCTACGAG. Protein: CAWSVPSRPTTPYE. The complete CDR3 protein is CAWSVPSRPTTPYEQYF.

Concerning this clone: The sequence runs out 3 residues before the end of the CDR3; the remainder is reconstructed from the germline J gene. The chain employs TRBV5-1 and TRBJ2-7; a possible D gene is TRBD1 (5 bases). CDR3 size: 13 residues. Per the germline V gene, CDR1 is SGHRS and CDR2 is YFSETQ. Trimming took 1 base from V and 0 from J, leaving 5 bases between them. This chain's CDR3 is CASSLQGSYEQYF. CDR3 DNA (partial): TGCGCCAGCAGCTTGCAGGGCTCCTACGAG.

The DNA read from the CDR3 is TGTGCCAGCACCAGACAGGGCTATAATTCACCC. It encodes CASTRQGYNSP. The whole CDR3 protein reads CASTRQGYNSPLHF. The genes are TRBV25-1 and TRBJ1-6; 7 nucleotides match TRBD1. The read stops 3 residues short of the end of the CDR3; the missing end is completed from the germline J gene. Germline V gives CDR1 MGHDK, CDR2 SYGVNS. V trimming: 7 bases; J trimming: 3 bases; junction bases outside the gene matches: 3. The CDR3 spans 14 residues.

This clone has at least ten counts. The read ends 3 residues shy of where the CDR3 ends; the end is completed using the germline J gene. V is TRBV9 and J is TRBJ1-1; 7 bases agree with TRBD1. The CDR3 runs 15 residues. Germline V gene lookup returns CDR1 SGDLS and CDR2 YYNGEE. Germline trimming cut 3 bases from V and 2 bases from J; bases unmatched to any gene: 7. CDR3 sequence: CASSAGGHPNTEAFF. CDR3 DNA (partial): TGTGCCAGCAGCGCAGGGGGACACCCAAACACTGAA.

This clone was detected many times. The CDR3 extends 3 residues past the end of the read, so its final part is completed from the germline J gene. V and J are TRBV30 and TRBJ2-1; 9 bases are shared with TRBD2. There are 15 residues in the CDR3. The germline V gene has CDR1 GTSNPN and CDR2 SVGIG (reference sequence). V gave up 2 bases and J gave up 8 bases; unmatched junction bases: 10. The CDR3 protein is CAWSPGLAIWDEQFF. The covered CDR3 bases are TGTGCCTGGAGTCCTGGACTAGCGATTTGGGATGAG.

This clone was seen many times. The CDR3 end lies 3 residues beyond the end of the read and is filled in from the germline J gene. V usage is TRBV18 and J usage is TRBJ2-1; TRBD2 agrees at 14 bases. V shed 0 bases and J 4 bases; nucleotides not matched to a gene: 5. The CDR3 is 18 amino acids. Germline-derived CDR1 and CDR2 are KGHSH and LQKENI. The part of the CDR3 DNA that was read is TGTGCCAGCTCACCACCGACTAGCGGGAGGGCAACGTACAATGAG. Its translation is CASSPPTSGRATYNE. The full CDR3 protein reads CASSPPTSGRATYNEQFF.

Only a few counts were recorded for this clone. The read ends 3 residues shy of where the CDR3 ends; the end is completed using the germline J gene. V usage is TRBV20-1 and J usage is TRBJ1-2, with 7 bases that match TRBD1. The V gene's germline CDR1 is DFQATT and CDR2 SNEGSKA (reference sequence). CDR3 length: 16 amino acids. V lost 3 bases, J lost 0 bases, and 10 bases stayed unmatched. The covered CDR3 bases are TGCAGTGCTAGTCGATCCGGGACAGCAGCTAACTATGGC. Translation gives CSASRSGTAANYG. The entire CDR3 reads CSASRSGTAANYGYTF.

This clone came up many times. The CDR3 spells CASSRRRDRAAEAFF. The sequenced part of the CDR3 DNA is TGTGCCAGCAGCCGTAGGAGGGACAGGGCCGCTGAA. The chain combines TRBV5-4 with TRBJ1-1, with 9 bases matching TRBD1. The read falls 3 residues short of the CDR3 end, and the missing part is taken from the germline J gene. CDR1 is SGHNT and CDR2 is YYREEE in the germline V gene (reference sequence). This CDR3 contains 15 residues. The V gene end was trimmed by 4 bases and the J gene end by 6 bases; junction bases not matched to a gene: 10.

Concerning this clone itself: Coverage ceases 3 residues before the CDR3 finishes, and the germline J gene fills in the end. This chain connects TRBV7-8 to TRBJ2-7; 10 positions agree with TRBD1. CDR3 size: 16 residues. Germline V gives CDR1 SGHVS, CDR2 FQNEAQ. The ends lost 3 bases at V and 3 bases at J; junction bases unmatched: 8. The CDR3 bases that were read are TGTGCCAGCAGCTTGAACGCCGGGACAGGGGACTACGAG. Encoded protein: CASSLNAGTGDYE. The entire CDR3 sequence reads CASSLNAGTGDYEQYF.

At least ten counts were recorded for this clone. The read comes to an end 3 residues before the CDR3 does, leaving the germline J gene to fill in the end. The genes are TRBV10-3 and TRBJ1-6, with 10 nucleotides matching TRBD1. In germline, CDR1 is ENHRY, CDR2 SYGVKD. The junction had 2 bases not matched to a gene; V was cut back by 2 bases and J by 7 bases. This CDR3 has 15 residues. CDR3 DNA (partial): TGTGCCATCAGTGAGGGGGACAGGGGAAATTCACCC. It specifies CAISEGDRGNSP. The full CDR3 protein reads CAISEGDRGNSPLHF.

This clone was seen many times. The CDR3 is cut off 3 residues early in the read; its end comes from the germline J gene. The chain links TRBV5-1 to TRBJ2-7; D uncertain. The CDR3 loop spans 15 amino acids. The V end was cut by 4 bases, the J end by 5 bases, with 19 bases between. Germline lookup yields CDR1 SGHRS and CDR2 YFSETQ. The chain's CDR3 is CASSTDVPLIHEQYF. The part of the CDR3 DNA that was read is TGCGCCAGCAGCACAGATGTCCCATTGATCCACGAG.